This T cell receptor (beta chain) came from a study of identical twins. Template switching, a step in the protocol, added a universal primer site, and cDNA carried unique molecular identifiers. TCRdb passed the 5' RACE reads through MiXCR, listing each CDR3 protein once. The sample includes 550,000 to 800,000 distinct CDR3 sequences, about 7.1% of them seen just once. Germline lookup yields CDR1 LGHDT and CDR2 YNNKEL (reference sequence). Trimming took off 2 bases at V and 7 bases at J, with 4 bases between the two ends. This CDR3 region has 11 residues. This sample was also put to use in a study of yellow fever vaccine responses in identical twins.

The TCR was taken from a woman aged 18-29 years in good health. Input material: PBMCs. This chain joins TRBV3-1 and TRBJ2-3, with D unclear. The CDR3 here is CASSQSYTQYF. The CDR3 DNA reads TGTGCCAGCAGCCAAAGTTATACGCAGTATTTT.